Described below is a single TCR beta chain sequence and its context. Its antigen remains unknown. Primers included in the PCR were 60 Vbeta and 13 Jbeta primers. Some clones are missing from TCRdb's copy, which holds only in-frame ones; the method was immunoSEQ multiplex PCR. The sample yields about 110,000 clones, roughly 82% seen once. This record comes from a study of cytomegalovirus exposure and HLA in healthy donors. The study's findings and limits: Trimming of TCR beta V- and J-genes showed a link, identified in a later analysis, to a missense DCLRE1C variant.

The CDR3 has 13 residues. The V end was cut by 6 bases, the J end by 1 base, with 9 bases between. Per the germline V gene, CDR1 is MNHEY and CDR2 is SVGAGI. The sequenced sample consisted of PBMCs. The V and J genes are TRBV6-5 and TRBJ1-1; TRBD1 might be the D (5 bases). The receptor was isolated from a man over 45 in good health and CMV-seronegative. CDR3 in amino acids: CASRGTGNTEAFF. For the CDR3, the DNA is TGTGCCAGCAGGGGAACAGGGAACACTGAAGCTTTCTTT.